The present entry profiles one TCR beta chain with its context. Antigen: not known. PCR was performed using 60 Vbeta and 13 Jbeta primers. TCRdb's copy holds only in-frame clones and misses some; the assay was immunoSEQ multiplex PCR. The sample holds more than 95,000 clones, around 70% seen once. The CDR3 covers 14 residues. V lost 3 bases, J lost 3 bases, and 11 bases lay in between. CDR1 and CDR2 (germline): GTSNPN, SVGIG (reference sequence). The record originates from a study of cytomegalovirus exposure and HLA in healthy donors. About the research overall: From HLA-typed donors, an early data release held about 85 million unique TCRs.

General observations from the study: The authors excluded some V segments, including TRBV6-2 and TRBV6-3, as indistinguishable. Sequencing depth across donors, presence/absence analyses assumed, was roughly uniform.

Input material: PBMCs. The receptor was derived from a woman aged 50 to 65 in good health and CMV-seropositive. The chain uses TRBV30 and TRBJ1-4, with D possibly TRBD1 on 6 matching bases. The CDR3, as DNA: TGTGCCTGGAGCGCAGGGGTAGCTAATGAAAAACTGTTTTTT. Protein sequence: CAWSAGVANEKLFF.